A selection of T cell receptor beta chains follows, all from one sample in a study of T cells after yellow fever vaccination. One entry per CDR3 protein, called by TCRdb with MiXCR from the 5' RACE reads. The sample has 95,000 to 150,000 distinct CDR3 sequences, under 8% seen once. The material was CD4+ T cells sorted from PBMCs, obtained 10 to 11 days after the first yellow fever vaccination. The receptors derive from a man younger than 35 who received the YFV17D yellow fever vaccine. CDR3s leave out the opening cysteine and the closing phenylalanine or tryptophan.

>TRBJ2-3|TRBV6-4
ASSGQGQDTQY
>TRBJ2-3|TRBV11-2
ASSLGSPASTDTQY
>TRBJ1-1|TRBV12-3/TRBV12-4
ASRGASNTEAF
>TRBJ2-1|TRBV18
ASSPVSEQF
>TRBJ2-5|TRBV7-9
ASAPSWAETQY
>TRBJ2-1|TRBV12-3/TRBV12-4
ACRAHFSGGFSYNEQF
>TRBJ1-1|TRBV27
ASSFGAGGGTEAF
>TRBJ1-6|TRBV27
ASSTPGSYSPLH
>TRBJ2-4|TRBV28
ASSGGGRLIQY
>TRBJ2-1|TRBV20-1
SWGGASYNEQF
>TRBJ2-1|TRBV20-1
SAGRRGVHNEQF
>TRBJ2-4|TRBV12-3/TRBV12-4
ASSLQPTLAKNIQY
>TRBJ2-4|TRBV11-2
ASSSPGTGVNIQY
>TRBJ2-1|TRBV20-1
SARVPAGGPEQF
>TRBJ1-5|TRBV24-1
ATSDFLGDQPQH